One and the same sample provided the 3 T cell receptor beta chains below, sequenced in a study of T cell responses to AZD1222 COVID-19 vaccine. Clones were read by immunoSEQ multiplex PCR, and TCRdb kept only the in-frame ones, dropping some. This sample has roughly 140,000 clones, with 75% to 90% found just once. The sample in question was peripheral blood, obtained on day 0 of AZD1222 vaccination. The receptors come from an adult in good health.

J is TRBJ1-2 and V is TRBV4-1, with 7 bases matching TRBD1. The CDR3 contains 15 residues. The V gene's germline CDR1 is MGHRA and CDR2 YSYEKL. Germline trimming cut 6 bases from V and 4 bases from J; bases unmatched to any gene: 11. CDR3 region: CASSQPRDRLYGYTF. The CDR3 bases are TGCGCCAGCAGTCAACCGAGGGACAGACTCTATGGCTACACCTTC.

This chain links TRBV28 with TRBJ1-5, with 7 bases fitting TRBD1. The germline gives CDR1 MDHEN, CDR2 SYDVKM. The J segment lost 6 bases and the V segment lost 8 bases, leaving 7 bases of the junction unmatched. CDR3 size: 13 residues. Here the CDR3 DNA reads TGTGCCAGCGCGACAGGGTGGGGTCAGCCCCAGCATTTT. It is translated as CASATGWGQPQHF.

The V and J genes are TRBV5-1 and TRBJ1-2; D ambiguous. This CDR3 contains 13 residues. From germline, CDR1 is SGHRS and CDR2 YFSETQ. V was cut by 0 bases and J by 2 bases, with 5 bases left in between. CDR3 region: CASSLDFNYGYTF. CDR3 coding DNA: TGCGCCAGCAGCTTGGACTTCAACTATGGCTACACCTTC.